A single sample is the source of the 13 T cell receptor beta chains below, sequenced in a study of blood T cell repertoires in COVID-19. Sequenced by immunoSEQ multiplex PCR; TCRdb stores in-frame clones only, minus some. The profile shows 31,000 or so clones, 85% to 90% of them singletons. Specimen: peripheral blood. These receptors were collected from an elderly man with acute or convalescent COVID-19.

This chain links TRBV10-1 with TRBJ2-7; the D gene is possibly TRBD2 (7 bases). Germline V gene data show CDR1 as WNHNN and CDR2 as SYGVQD (reference sequence). The CDR3 spans 15 residues. With 2 bases removed from V and 2 bases from J, the gap between germline ends came to 13 bases. CDR3: CASSETRGGTYEQYF. DNA of the CDR3: TGCGCCAGCAGTGAGACAAGGGGGGGGACCTACGAGCAGTACTTC.

The genes are TRBV11-1 and TRBJ2-2, with 8 bases lining up with TRBD2. The J segment lost 0 bases and the V segment lost 6 bases, leaving 3 bases of the junction unmatched. The CDR3 spans 15 residues. Per germline, CDR1 SGHAT and CDR2 FQDESV (reference sequence). The CDR3 here is CASSRGGPNTGELFF. The CDR3, as DNA: TGTGCCAGCAGTCGGGGGGGCCCGAACACCGGGGAGCTGTTTTTT.

The V call is TRBV19, the J call TRBJ1-5; TRBD1 agrees at 10 bases. The V gene end was trimmed by 3 bases and the J gene end by 8 bases; junction bases not matched to a gene: 7. This CDR3 contains 15 residues. From germline, CDR1 is LNHDA and CDR2 SQIVND (reference sequence). CDR3 region: CASSIGWDRGKPQHF. The CDR3 DNA sequence: TGTGCCAGTAGTATTGGATGGGACAGGGGAAAGCCCCAGCATTTT.

This clone was picked up one time. The V and J genes are TRBV3-1 (or the pseudogene TRBV3-2) and TRBJ1-6; a possible D gene is TRBD1 (6 bases). Germline lookup yields CDR1 LGHDT and CDR2 YNNKEL (reference sequence). V lost 6 bases, J lost 6 bases, and 12 bases lay in between. CDR3 length: 14 amino acids. CDR3 sequence reads: CASRHRALNSPLHF. The CDR3, as DNA: TGTGCCAGCAGGCACAGGGCTCTTAATTCACCCCTCCACTTT.

The count of this clone is one. The chain is built from TRBV6-2 or TRBV6-3 and TRBJ1-3; TRBD1 matches 8 bases. CDR3 length: 15 residues. Trimming cost V 6 bases and J 2 bases; bases outside gene matches: 6. Per germline, CDR1 MNHEY and CDR2 SVGEGT. The DNA of the CDR3 is TGTGCCAGCAGCTGGACAGGGCGGGCTGGAAACACCATATATTTT. Translated, it gives CASSWTGRAGNTIYF.

The rearrangement links TRBV10-1 to TRBJ1-2; maybe TRBD1 (6 bases). The CDR3 spans 13 residues. The V gene's germline CDR1 is WNHNN and CDR2 SYGVQD (reference sequence). Trimming stripped 4 bases from V and 8 bases from J, with 14 bases between. CDR3 sequence: CASSATGKDGYTF. CDR3 DNA: TGCGCCAGCAGTGCCACAGGGAAGGACGGCTACACCTTC.

The genes are TRBV10-1 and TRBJ2-7, with TRBD1 matching over 12 bases. The germline gives CDR1 WNHNN, CDR2 SYGVQD (reference sequence). The V and J ends lost 2 bases and 5 bases, in that order; junction bases with no gene match: 22. The CDR3 is 21 residues long. The CDR3 sequence is CASSEPSTAGWGQGAPNEQYF. For the CDR3, the DNA is TGCGCCAGCAGTGAGCCTTCAACCGCCGGATGGGGACAGGGGGCGCCGAACGAGCAGTACTTC.

The rearrangement links TRBV7-2 to TRBJ1-5, with a possible D match to TRBD1 (6 bases). Germline CDR1 reads SGHTA; CDR2 reads FQGNSA. This CDR3 spans 13 amino acids. Trimming took off 5 bases at V and 7 bases at J, with 12 bases between the two ends. The CDR3 nucleotides read TGTGCCAGCAGCCAGGGTGGGGGCCAGCCCCAGCATTTT. This encodes CASSQGGGQPQHF.

The J gene is TRBJ2-1, the V gene TRBV5-6; D unclear. CDR1 is SGHDT and CDR2 is YYEEEE in the germline V gene. The CDR3 is made up of 12 amino acids. V was shortened by 2 bases and J by 8 bases, with 8 bases between the two germline ends. The CDR3 DNA is TGTGCCAGCAGCTTTGTGGCCGATGAGCAGTTCTTC. This translates into CASSFVADEQFF.

The chain joins TRBV28 to TRBJ1-6; D is possibly TRBD1 (6 bases). Germline CDR1 MDHEN, CDR2 SYDVKM. Trimming removed 9 bases from V and 7 bases from J, with 10 bases in between. This CDR3 has 12 residues. The CDR3 DNA is TGTGCCAGTTTTACAGGGAATTCACCCCTCCACTTT. It specifies CASFTGNSPLHF.

The chain couples TRBV5-8 to TRBJ1-4; D not certain. This CDR3 comprises 15 residues. Trimming removed 5 bases at V and 0 bases at J, with 11 bases between. The germline V gene encodes CDR1 SGHTS and CDR2 YDEGEE. The DNA of the CDR3 is TGTGCCAGCAGGCCCCGGGGTACAACTAATGAAAAACTGTTTTTT. Its protein product is CASRPRGTTNEKLFF. The variable domain in full, completed from reference TRBV5-8 and TRBJ1-4, reads EAGVTQSPTHLIKTRGQQATLRCSPISGHTSVYWYQQALGLGLQFLLWYDEGEERNRGNFPPRFSGRQFPNYSSELNVNALELEDSALYLCASRPRGTTNEKLFFGSGTQLSVL.

V usage is TRBV19 and J usage is TRBJ2-2, with a tentative D call TRBD2 (6 bases). V shed 4 bases and J shed 5 bases, with 14 bases lying between them. This CDR3 has 15 amino acids. CDR1 LNHDA and CDR2 SQIVND come from the germline V gene (reference sequence). The CDR3 coding sequence is TGTGCCAGTAGTAATGGGGGGACGGCTACCGGGGAGCTGTTTTTT. Protein sequence: CASSNGGTATGELFF.

This clone was seen once. The chain recombines TRBV27 with TRBJ2-1; 8 nucleotides align to TRBD1. The CDR3 loop spans 15 amino acids. Trimming cost V 2 bases and J 6 bases; bases outside gene matches: 6. Germline V CDR1 and CDR2: MNHEY, SMNVEV (reference sequence). This chain's CDR3 is CASSLQGALVNEQFF. CDR3 DNA sequence: TGTGCCAGCAGTTTACAGGGGGCTCTGGTCAATGAGCAGTTCTTC.